The next 14 T cell receptor beta chains were all read from a single sample in a study of STAT5B mutations in CD4+ large granular lymphocyte leukemia. Produced via immunoSEQ multiplex PCR; TCRdb's table is partial and in-frame only. The sample has over 30,000 clones, over 65% seen once; the top ten hold roughly 7%. Sequencing was performed on CD4+ T cells from blood buffy coats. Receptor source: a human donor in good health.

V is TRBV11-1 and J is TRBJ2-3; D uncertain. V was cut by 6 bases and J by 5 bases, with 15 bases left in between. This CDR3 has 14 amino acids. The germline gives CDR1 SGHAT, CDR2 FQDESV (reference sequence). CDR3 coding DNA: TGTGCCAGCAGTGTTCGACCGTCACAAGATACGCAGTATTTT. This codes for CASSVRPSQDTQYF.

The chain couples TRBV5-3 to TRBJ2-2; 9 nucleotides agree with TRBD1. TRBV5-3 is placed among ORFs of uncertain function. This CDR3 spans 16 amino acids. J gave up 0 bases and V 3 bases, and 3 bases lay outside the gene matches. The CDR3 coding sequence is TGTGCCAGAAGCTCGCGGACAGGGGCGAACACCGGGGAGCTGTTTTTT. Translating it yields CARSSRTGANTGELFF.

The chain combines TRBV5-1 with TRBJ2-5; TRBD2 matches 10 bases. The CDR3 totals 15 residues. Germline V gives CDR1 SGHRS, CDR2 YFSETQ. V was clipped by 0 bases and J by 3 bases; unmatched bases: 2. CDR3 coding DNA: TGCGCCAGCAGCTTGGTTACTAGCGGGGAAGAGACCCAGTACTTC. Amino acid sequence: CASSLVTSGEETQYF.

The chain combines TRBV20-1 with TRBJ2-7, with D possibly matching TRBD1 (6 bases). The length of the CDR3 is 11 residues. From germline, CDR1 is DFQATT and CDR2 SNEGSKA (reference sequence). V was trimmed by 5 bases and J by 3 bases, leaving 8 bases between them. CDR3 sequence reads: CSAGTNYEQYF. CDR3 bases: TGCAGTGCTGGGACAAACTACGAGCAGTACTTC.

The chain is built from TRBV21-1 and TRBJ2-2; the table's TRBD1 call for D was not verified on the DNA. TRBV21-1 is an annotated pseudogene. This CDR3 region has 14 residues. In nucleotides, the CDR3 is TGTGCCAGCAGCAGAACAGGGGGCGGGGGGAGGCTGTTTTTT. Amino acids: CASSRTGGGGRLFF.

The rearrangement joins TRBV10-1 to TRBJ2-3; perhaps D is TRBD1 or TRBD2 (5 bases each). The CDR3 spans 16 residues. The V end was cut by 2 bases, the J end by 0 bases, with 12 bases between. The germline V gene encodes CDR1 WNHNN and CDR2 SYGVQD (reference sequence). CDR3 residues: CASSESEGFSTDTQYF. In DNA, the CDR3 is TGCGCCAGCAGTGAGAGTGAGGGGTTTAGCACAGATACGCAGTATTTT.

The gene calls are TRBV6-1 and TRBJ2-2; D ambiguous. Deletions cut 7 bases from V and 2 bases from J, with 14 bases between. Germline loops: CDR1 MNHNS, CDR2 SASEGT. The CDR3 runs 15 residues. CDR3 in amino acids: CASISMDGNTGELFF. The CDR3 DNA sequence: TGTGCCAGCATCTCCATGGACGGTAACACCGGGGAGCTGTTTTTT.

The chain is built from TRBV5-6 and TRBJ1-5; D is perhaps TRBD1 (6 bases). The CDR3 is 15 amino acids. In germline, CDR1 is SGHDT, CDR2 YYEEEE. Trimming left V 4 bases short and J 0 bases short, with 11 bases between. The CDR3 spells CASSVQGISNQPQHF. The CDR3 DNA sequence: TGTGCCAGCAGCGTACAGGGCATTAGCAATCAGCCCCAGCATTTT.

There are a few counts of this clone. This sequence joins TRBV6-5 and TRBJ1-6; 10 nucleotides agree with TRBD1. V lost 4 bases and J lost 9; bases outside the gene matches: 3. The germline CDR1 and CDR2 sequences are MNHEY and SVGAGI. The CDR3 has 14 residues. DNA for the CDR3: TGTGCCAGCAGTTTGGGACAGGGGACTTCACCCCTCCACTTT. It yields the protein CASSLGQGTSPLHF.

This clone was recorded only once. The chain carries TRBV7-2 and TRBJ2-1, with 13 positions matching TRBD2. The V gene's germline CDR1 is SGHTA and CDR2 FQGNSA. The CDR3 length is 15 residues. The V segment lost 5 bases and the J segment 10 bases; nucleotides outside the gene matches: 8. The DNA of the CDR3 is TGTGCCAGCAGCCCGAGGACTAGCGGGAGAGGGGAGCAGTTCTTC. Translated, it gives CASSPRTSGRGEQFF.

This clone was detected only a few times. At one end the junction does not follow the germline gene, possibly because of a read error. The V gene is TRBV7-7, the J gene TRBJ2-2; D not certain. The CDR3 has 16 amino acids. Germline values: CDR1 SSHAT, CDR2 FNYEAQ (reference sequence). The CDR3 protein is CASSLQHGISTGELFF. DNA for the CDR3: TGTGCTAGCAGCTTACAGCATGGGATATCTACCGGGGAGCTGTTTTTT.

CDR3 DNA: TGTGCCAGCACCTATATCCGGACCAGGGGCCAAGAGACCCAGTACTTC. Amino acids: CASTYIRTRGQETQYF. This chain uses TRBV6-4 with TRBJ2-5; possible D gene TRBD1, 6 bases. The germline V gene has CDR1 MRHNA and CDR2 SNTAGT. V dropped 7 bases and J dropped 1 base, with 19 bases sitting between them. The CDR3 consists of 16 residues.

The chain has TRBV5-6 and TRBJ2-1, with 9 bases that match TRBD1. Germline V CDR1 and CDR2: SGHDT, YYEEEE. The CDR3 contains 15 residues. The junction had 5 bases not matched to a gene; V was cut back by 2 bases and J by 5 bases. The CDR3, as DNA: TGTGCCAGCAGCTTAGGACAGGGGTGGGACAATGAGCAGTTCTTC. Protein sequence: CASSLGQGWDNEQFF.

The CDR3 bases are TGTGCCACCACACTCGGCGGGGGGGCAGGAGATACGCAGTATTTT. Translation: CATTLGGGAGDTQYF. The rearrangement uses TRBV19 and TRBJ2-3; 9 nucleotides align to TRBD2. The V segment lost 10 bases and the J segment 5 bases; nucleotides outside the gene matches: 13. CDR1 LNHDA and CDR2 SQIVND come from the germline V gene (reference sequence). The CDR3 has 15 residues.